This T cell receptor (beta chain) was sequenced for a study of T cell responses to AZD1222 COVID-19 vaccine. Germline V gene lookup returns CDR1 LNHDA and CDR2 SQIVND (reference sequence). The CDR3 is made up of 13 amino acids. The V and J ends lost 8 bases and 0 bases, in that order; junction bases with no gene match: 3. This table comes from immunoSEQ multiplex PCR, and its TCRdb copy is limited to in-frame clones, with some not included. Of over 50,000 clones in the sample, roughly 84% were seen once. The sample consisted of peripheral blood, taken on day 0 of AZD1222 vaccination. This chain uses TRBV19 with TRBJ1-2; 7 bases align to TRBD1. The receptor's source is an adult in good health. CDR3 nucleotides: TGTGCCAGTGGGACAGTCCCTAACTATGGCTACACCTTC. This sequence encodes CASGTVPNYGYTF.